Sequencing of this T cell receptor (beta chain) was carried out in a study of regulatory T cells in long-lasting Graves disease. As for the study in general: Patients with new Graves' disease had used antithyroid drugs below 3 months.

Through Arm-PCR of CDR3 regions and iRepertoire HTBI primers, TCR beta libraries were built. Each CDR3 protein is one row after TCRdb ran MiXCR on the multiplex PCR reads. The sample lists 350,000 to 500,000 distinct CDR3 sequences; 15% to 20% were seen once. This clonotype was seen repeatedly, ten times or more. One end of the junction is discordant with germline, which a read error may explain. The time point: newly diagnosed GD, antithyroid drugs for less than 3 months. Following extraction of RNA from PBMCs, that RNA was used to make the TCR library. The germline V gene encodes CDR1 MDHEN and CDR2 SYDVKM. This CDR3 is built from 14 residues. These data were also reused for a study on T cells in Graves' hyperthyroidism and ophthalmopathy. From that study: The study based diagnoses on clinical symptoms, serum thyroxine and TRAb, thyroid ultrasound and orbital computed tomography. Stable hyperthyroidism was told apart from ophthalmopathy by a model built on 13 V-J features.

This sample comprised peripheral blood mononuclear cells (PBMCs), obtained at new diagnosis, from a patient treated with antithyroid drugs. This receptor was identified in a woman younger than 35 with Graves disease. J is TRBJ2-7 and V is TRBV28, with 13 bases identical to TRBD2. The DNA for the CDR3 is TGTGCCAGCAGTCACCGACTAGCGGGGGGTTCTTCGGACTTC. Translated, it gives CASSHRLAGGSSDF.